These T cell receptor beta chains were read from a single sample in a study of T cells in Graves' hyperthyroidism and ophthalmopathy. A single record per CDR3 protein comes from TCRdb applying MiXCR to the multiplex PCR reads. This table holds fewer than 600,000 distinct CDR3 sequences, around 13% found once. Sequencing was performed on blood. These receptors were taken from a woman aged 40-49 years with Graves' hyperthyroidism. CDR3s include the opening cysteine and the closing phenylalanine or tryptophan. Fields, in order: J gene, V gene, clone size, CDR3 length, D gene, CDR3 protein, CDR3 DNA. A D gene is named only where the DNA matches it firmly. Some rows mark clone size as missing; the rest say once, few, many or name a class of expanded clone.

TRBJ1-3 TRBV2 few 14 - CASSPDSGGGTIYF TGTGCCAGCAGTCCGGACAGCGGCGGGGGCACCATATATTTT
TRBJ1-3 TRBV12-3/TRBV12-4 many 16 - CASSLDGVLTGNTIYF TGTGCCAGCAGTTTAGATGGGGTACTTACTGGAAACACCATATATTTT
TRBJ2-3 TRBV9 - 14 - CASSVVGEADTQYF TGTGCCAGCAGCGTAGTGGGAGAAGCAGATACGCAGTATTTT
TRBJ1-1 TRBV12-3/TRBV12-4 many 13 - CASNAFHNTEAFF TGTGCCAGCAACGCATTCCATAACACTGAAGCTTTCTTT
TRBJ1-1 TRBV29-1 many 12 - CSVAGGNTEAFF TGCAGCGTCGCTGGAGGGAACACTGAAGCTTTCTTT
TRBJ2-1 TRBV15 many 15 TRBD1 CATSRDRQGRNEQFF TGTGCCACCAGCAGAGATCGACAGGGGAGGAATGAGCAGTTCTTC
TRBJ2-5 TRBV7-2 - 16 - CASSLAGGQLQETQYF TGTGCCAGCAGCTTAGCTGGCGGACAGCTTCAAGAGACCCAGTACTTC
TRBJ2-5 TRBV7-2 - 15 TRBD2 CVSSLVLAGLETQYF TGTGTCAGCAGCTTAGTACTAGCGGGATTGGAGACCCAGTACTTC
TRBJ2-1 TRBV6-1 many 16 TRBD1 CASSLGQGDLYNEQFF TGTGCCAGCAGCCTAGGACAGGGCGACCTCTACAATGAGCAGTTCTTC
TRBJ2-6 TRBV6-1 - 19 TRBD1 CASSIPGQGPLSGANVLTF TGTGCCAGCAGTATTCCGGGACAGGGGCCGCTCTCTGGGGCCAACGTCCTGACTTTC
TRBJ2-7 TRBV4-1 - 16 - CASSQEGQGGSYEQYF TGCGCCAGCAGCCAAGAAGGGCAGGGGGGGTCCTACGAGCAGTACTTC